The clone carrying this TCR beta chain was detected only a few times. The sample belongs to a study of early T cells in non-severe SARS-CoV-2 infection. This CDR3 has 16 amino acids. CDR1 and CDR2 from the germline V gene are SGHRS and YFSETQ. V was clipped by 2 bases and J by 0 bases, with 9 bases between them. From the 5' RACE reads, TCRdb called clonotypes with MiXCR, one entry per CDR3 protein. The sample has some 34,000 distinct CDR3 sequences; approximately 4.6% are singletons. This chain joins TRBV5-1 and TRBJ1-6, with D uncertain. Input material: whole blood. The TCR sequence derives from an adult who was a healthcare worker with PCR-confirmed SARS-CoV-2 infection or an uninfected control (not recorded which). The DNA for the CDR3 is TGCGCCAGCAGCTTTAAATACAGCTCCTATAATTCACCCCTCCACTTT. Translation: CASSFKYSSYNSPLHF. Full variable domain (outside the CDR3, taken from reference TRBV5-1 and TRBJ1-6): KAGVTQTPRYLIKTRGQQVTLSCSPISGHRSVSWYQQTPGQGLQFLFEYFSETQRNKGNFPGRFSGRQFSNSRSEMNVSTLELGDSALYLCASSFKYSSYNSPLHFGNGTRLTVT.